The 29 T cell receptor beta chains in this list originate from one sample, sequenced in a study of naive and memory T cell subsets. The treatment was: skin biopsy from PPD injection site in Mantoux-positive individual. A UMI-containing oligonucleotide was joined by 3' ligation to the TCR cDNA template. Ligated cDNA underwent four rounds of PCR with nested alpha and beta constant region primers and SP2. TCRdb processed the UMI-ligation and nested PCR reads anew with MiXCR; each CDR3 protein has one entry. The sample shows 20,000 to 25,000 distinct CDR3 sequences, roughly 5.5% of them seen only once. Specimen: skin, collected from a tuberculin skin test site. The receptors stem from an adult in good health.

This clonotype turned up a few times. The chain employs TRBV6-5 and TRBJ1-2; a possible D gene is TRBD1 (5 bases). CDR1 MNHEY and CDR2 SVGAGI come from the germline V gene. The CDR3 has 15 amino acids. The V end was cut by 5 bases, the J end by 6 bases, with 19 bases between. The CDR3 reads CASSTLPGALNGYTF. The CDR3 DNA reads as TGTGCCAGCAGTACCCTCCCCGGGGCCTTGAATGGCTACACCTTC.

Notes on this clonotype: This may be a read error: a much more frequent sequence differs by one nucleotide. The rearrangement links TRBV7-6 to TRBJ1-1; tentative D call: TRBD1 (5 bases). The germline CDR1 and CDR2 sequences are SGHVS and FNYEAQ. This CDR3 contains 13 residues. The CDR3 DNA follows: TGTGTCAGCGGGGCCGAACAAAACACTGAAGCTTTCTTT. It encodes CVSGAEQNTEAFF.

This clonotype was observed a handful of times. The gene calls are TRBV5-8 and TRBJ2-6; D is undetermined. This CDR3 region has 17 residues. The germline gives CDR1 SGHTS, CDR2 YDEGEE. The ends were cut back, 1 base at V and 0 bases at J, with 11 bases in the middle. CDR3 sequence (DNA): TGTGCCAGCAGCTTGCATGGCACCCGCTCTGGGGCCAACGTCCTGACTTTC. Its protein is CASSLHGTRSGANVLTF.

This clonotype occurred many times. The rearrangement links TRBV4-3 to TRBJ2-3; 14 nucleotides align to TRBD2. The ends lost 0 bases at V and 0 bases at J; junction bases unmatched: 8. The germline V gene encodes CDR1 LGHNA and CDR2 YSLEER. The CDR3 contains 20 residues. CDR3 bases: TGCGCCAGCAGCCAAGACCTCCGGACTAGCGGGAGGACTAGCACAGATACGCAGTATTTT. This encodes CASSQDLRTSGRTSTDTQYF.

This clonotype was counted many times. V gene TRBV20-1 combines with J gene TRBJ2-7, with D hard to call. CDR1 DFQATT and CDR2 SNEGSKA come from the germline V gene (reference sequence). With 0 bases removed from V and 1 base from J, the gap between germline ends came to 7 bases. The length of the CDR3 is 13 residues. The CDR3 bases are TGCAGTGCTAGAGATCTTGGATCCTACGAGCAGTACTTC. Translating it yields CSARDLGSYEQYF.

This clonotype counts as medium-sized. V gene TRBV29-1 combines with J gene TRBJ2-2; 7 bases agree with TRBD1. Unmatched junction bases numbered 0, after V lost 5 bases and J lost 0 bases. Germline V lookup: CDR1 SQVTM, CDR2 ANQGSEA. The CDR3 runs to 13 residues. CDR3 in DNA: TGCAGCGTTCAGGGGGCGAACACCGGGGAGCTGTTTTTT. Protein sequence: CSVQGANTGELFF.

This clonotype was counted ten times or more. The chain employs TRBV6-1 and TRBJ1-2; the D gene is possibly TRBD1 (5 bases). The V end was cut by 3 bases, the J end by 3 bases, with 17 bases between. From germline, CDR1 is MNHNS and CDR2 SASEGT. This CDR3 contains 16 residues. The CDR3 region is CASSETRAWDDYGYTF. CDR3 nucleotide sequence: TGTGCCAGCAGTGAGACGAGAGCTTGGGACGACTATGGCTACACCTTC.

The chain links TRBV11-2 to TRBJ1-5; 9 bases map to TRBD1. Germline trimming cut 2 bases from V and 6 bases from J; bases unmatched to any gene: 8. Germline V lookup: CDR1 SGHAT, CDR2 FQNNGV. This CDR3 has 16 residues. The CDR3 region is CASSLQGTGLGQPQHF. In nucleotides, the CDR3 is TGTGCCAGCAGCTTACAGGGGACAGGGTTAGGTCAGCCCCAGCATTTT.

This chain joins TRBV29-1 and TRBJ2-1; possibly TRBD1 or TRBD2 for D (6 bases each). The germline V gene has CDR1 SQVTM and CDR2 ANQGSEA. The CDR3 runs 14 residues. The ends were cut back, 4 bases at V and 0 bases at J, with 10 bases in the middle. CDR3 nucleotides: TGCAGCGTTGTAGGGGGGACCTCCTACAATGAGCAGTTCTTC. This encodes CSVVGGTSYNEQFF.

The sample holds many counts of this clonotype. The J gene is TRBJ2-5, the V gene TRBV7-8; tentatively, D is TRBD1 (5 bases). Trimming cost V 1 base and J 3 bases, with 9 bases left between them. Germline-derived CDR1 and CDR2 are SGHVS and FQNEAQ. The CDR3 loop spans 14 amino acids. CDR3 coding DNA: TGTGCCAGCAGCTTAGGCAGGGTAAAAGAGACCCAGTACTTC. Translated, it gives CASSLGRVKETQYF.

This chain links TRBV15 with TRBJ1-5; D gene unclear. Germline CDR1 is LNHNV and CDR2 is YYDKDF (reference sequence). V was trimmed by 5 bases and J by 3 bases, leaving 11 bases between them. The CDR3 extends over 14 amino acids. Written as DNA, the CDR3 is TGTGCCACCAGCGGTCAGAGTCTCAATCAGCCCCAGCATTTT. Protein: CATSGQSLNQPQHF.

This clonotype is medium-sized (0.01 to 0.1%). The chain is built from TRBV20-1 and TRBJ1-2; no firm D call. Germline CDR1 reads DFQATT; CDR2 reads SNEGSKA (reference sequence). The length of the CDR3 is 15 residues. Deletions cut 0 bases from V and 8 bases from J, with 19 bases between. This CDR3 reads CSARERRQRTGGYTF. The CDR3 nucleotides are TGCAGTGCTAGAGAGAGGAGACAAAGAACGGGAGGCTACACCTTC.

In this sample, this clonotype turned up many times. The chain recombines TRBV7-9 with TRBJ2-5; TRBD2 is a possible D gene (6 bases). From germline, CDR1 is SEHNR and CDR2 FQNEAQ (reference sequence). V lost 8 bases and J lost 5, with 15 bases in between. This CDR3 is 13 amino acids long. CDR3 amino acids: CASGGTSSETQYF. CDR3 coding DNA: TGTGCCAGCGGAGGCACTAGCTCCGAGACCCAGTACTTC.

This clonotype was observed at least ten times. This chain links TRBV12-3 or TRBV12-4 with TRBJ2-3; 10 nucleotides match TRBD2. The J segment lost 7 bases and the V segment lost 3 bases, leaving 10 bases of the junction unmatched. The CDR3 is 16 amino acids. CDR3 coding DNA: TGTGCCAGCAGTTTTGACCGTGTACTAGCGGGGAATACGCAGTATTTT. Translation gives CASSFDRVLAGNTQYF.

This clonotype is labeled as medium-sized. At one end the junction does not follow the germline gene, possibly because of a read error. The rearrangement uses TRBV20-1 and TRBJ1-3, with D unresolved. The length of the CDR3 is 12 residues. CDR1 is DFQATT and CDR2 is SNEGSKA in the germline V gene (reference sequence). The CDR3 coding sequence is TGCAGTGCTCGAGACGGCGGGCACACCATATATTTT. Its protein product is CSARDGGHTIYF.

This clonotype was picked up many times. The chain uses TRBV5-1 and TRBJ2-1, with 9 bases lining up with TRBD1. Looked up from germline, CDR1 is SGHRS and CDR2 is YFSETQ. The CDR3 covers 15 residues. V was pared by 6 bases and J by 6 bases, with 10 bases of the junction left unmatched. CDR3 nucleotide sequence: TGCGCCAGCAACCCATCGGGACAGGGAAGCAATGAGCAGTTCTTC. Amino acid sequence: CASNPSGQGSNEQFF.

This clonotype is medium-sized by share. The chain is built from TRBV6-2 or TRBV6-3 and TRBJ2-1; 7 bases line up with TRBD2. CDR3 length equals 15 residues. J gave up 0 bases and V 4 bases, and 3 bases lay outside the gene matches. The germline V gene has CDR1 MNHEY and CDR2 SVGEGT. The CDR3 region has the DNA TGTGCCAGCAGTTCGGGGGACTACTCCTACAATGAGCAGTTCTTC. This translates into CASSSGDYSYNEQFF.

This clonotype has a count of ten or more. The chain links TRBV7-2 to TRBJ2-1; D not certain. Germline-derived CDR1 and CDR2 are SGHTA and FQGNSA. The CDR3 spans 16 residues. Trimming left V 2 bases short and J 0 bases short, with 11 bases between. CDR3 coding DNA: TGTGCCAGCAGCTTAAGTGGGGTTCGCTCCTACAATGAGCAGTTCTTC. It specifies CASSLSGVRSYNEQFF.

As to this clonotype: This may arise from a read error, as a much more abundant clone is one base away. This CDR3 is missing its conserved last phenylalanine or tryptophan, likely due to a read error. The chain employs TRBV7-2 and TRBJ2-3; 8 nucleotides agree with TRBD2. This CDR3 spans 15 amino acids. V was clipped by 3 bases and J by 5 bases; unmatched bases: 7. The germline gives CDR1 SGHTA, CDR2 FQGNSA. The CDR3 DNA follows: TGTGCCAGCAGCTTCCAAGCGGGAGCGGAAGATACGCAGTATTAT. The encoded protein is CASSFQAGAEDTQYY.

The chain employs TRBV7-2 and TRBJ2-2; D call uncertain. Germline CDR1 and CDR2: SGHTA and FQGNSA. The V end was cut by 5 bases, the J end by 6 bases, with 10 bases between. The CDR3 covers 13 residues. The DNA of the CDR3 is TGTGCCAGCAGCCCACGCTGGGCCGGGGAGCTGTTTTTT. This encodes CASSPRWAGELFF.

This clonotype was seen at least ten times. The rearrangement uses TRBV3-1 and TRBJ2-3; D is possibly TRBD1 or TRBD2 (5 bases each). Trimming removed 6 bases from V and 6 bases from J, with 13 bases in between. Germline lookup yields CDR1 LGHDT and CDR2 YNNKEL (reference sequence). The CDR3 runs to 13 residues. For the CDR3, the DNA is TGTGCCAGCAGGCCAGAAGGGACCGATACGCAGTATTTT. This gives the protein CASRPEGTDTQYF.

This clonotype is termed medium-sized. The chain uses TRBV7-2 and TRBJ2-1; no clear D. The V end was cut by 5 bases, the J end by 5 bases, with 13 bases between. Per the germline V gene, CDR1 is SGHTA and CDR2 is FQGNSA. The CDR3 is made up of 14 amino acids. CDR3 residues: CASSPRTGDNEQFF. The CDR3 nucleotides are TGTGCCAGCAGCCCGAGGACGGGTGACAATGAGCAGTTCTTC.

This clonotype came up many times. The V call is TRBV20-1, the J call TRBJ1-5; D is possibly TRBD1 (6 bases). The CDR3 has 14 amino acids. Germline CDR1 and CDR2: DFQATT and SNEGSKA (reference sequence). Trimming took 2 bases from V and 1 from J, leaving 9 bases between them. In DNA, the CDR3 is TGCAGTGCTAGACCCGGGACAAGCAATCAGCCCCAGCATTTT. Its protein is CSARPGTSNQPQHF.

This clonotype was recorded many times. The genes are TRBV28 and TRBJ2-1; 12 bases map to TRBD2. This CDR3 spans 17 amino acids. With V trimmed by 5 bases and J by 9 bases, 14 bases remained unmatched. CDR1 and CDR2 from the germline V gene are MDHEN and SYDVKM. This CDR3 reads CASSATTSGRFLGEQFF. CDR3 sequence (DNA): TGTGCCAGCAGTGCGACAACTAGCGGGAGGTTTCTAGGTGAGCAGTTCTTC.

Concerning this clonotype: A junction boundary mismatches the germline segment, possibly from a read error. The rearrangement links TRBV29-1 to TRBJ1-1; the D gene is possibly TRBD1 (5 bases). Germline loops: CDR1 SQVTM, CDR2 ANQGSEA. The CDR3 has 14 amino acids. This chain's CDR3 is CIVEDPRGGTEAFF. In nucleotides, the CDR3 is TGCATCGTTGAAGATCCTAGGGGTGGCACTGAAGCTTTCTTT.

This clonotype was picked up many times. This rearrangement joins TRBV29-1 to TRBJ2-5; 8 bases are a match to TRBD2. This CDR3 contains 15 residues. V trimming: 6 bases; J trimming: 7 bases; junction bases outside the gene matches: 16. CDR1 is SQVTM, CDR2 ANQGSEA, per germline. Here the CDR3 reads CSVNPREGHSGTQYF. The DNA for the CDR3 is TGCAGCGTGAATCCTCGGGAGGGCCACTCCGGGACCCAGTACTTC.

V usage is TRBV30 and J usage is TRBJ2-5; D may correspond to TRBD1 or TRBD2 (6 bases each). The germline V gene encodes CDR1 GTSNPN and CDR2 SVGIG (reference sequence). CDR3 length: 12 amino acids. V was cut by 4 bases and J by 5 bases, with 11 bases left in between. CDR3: CAWTEGGETQYF. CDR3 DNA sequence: TGTGCCTGGACTGAAGGGGGGGAGACCCAGTACTTC.

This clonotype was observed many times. This CDR3 is CASSRLGPAGEDTQYF. In DNA, the CDR3 is TGCGCCAGCAGCCGTCTAGGGCCGGCCGGTGAAGATACGCAGTATTTT. The chain links TRBV4-3 to TRBJ2-3; no definite D call. The germline CDR1 and CDR2 sequences are LGHNA and YSLEER. This CDR3 has 16 residues. Trimming stripped 4 bases from V and 5 bases from J, with 19 bases between.

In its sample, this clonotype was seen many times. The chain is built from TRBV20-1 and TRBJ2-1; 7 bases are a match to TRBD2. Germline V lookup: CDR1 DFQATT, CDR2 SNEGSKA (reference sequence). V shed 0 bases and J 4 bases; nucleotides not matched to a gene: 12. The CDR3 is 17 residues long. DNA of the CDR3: TGCAGTGCTAGAGATAGGTATCGACTAGCCCCTTACAATGAGCAGTTCTTC. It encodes CSARDRYRLAPYNEQFF.